The sequence of this T cell receptor (beta chain) was determined in a study of CD8+CD57+ T cells in acquired aplastic anemia. Genomic DNA was employed as the template in profiling TCR beta VDJ and CDR3. From the reads, TCRdb called clonotypes with MiXCR, one entry per CDR3 protein. The sample lists a few hundred thousand distinct CDR3 sequences; under 65% were seen once. The sequenced material came from sorted CD4+, CD8+, or CD8+CD57+ T cells (not recorded which) from PBMCs. The sequence came from a human donor in good health.

In DNA form, the CDR3 reads TGTGCCAGCAGTTACTTCCGGACAGTGAACACTGAAGCTTTCTTT. It translates to CASSYFRTVNTEAFF. The V and J genes are TRBV6-5 and TRBJ1-1, with a possible D match to TRBD1 (6 bases). Germline CDR1 is MNHEY and CDR2 is SVGAGI. The CDR3 runs to 15 residues. V was pared by 1 base and J by 0 bases, with 9 bases between.